The sequence of this T cell receptor (beta chain) was determined in a study of shared clonotypes between healthy human individuals. All donors were Caucasian adults living in Nashville, Tennessee. TCRdb keeps only in-frame clones here, not all; method: immunoSEQ multiplex PCR. Among about 1.5 million clones listed, 95% to 99% were seen once. The source is a man under 40 in good health. The sequenced material came from naive CD4+ T cells sorted from blood. Subset of the sample: CD45RA+ positively selected.

The CDR3 here is CASSPGLAGQETQYF. The CDR3 nucleotides read TGTGCCAGCAGTCCCGGACTAGCGGGACAAGAGACCCAGTACTTC. The chain couples TRBV2 to TRBJ2-5, with 12 bases matching TRBD2. This CDR3 comprises 15 residues. The V gene end was trimmed by 5 bases and the J gene end by 2 bases; junction bases not matched to a gene: 3. Germline CDR1 and CDR2: SNHLY and FYNNEI. Full variable domain (outside the CDR3, taken from reference TRBV2 and TRBJ2-5): EPEVTQTPSHQVTQMGQEVILRCVPISNHLYFYWYRQILGQKVEFLVSFYNNEISEKSEIFDDQFSVERPDGSNFTLKIRSTKLEDSAMYFCASSPGLAGQETQYFGPGTRLLVL.